A selection of T cell receptor beta chains follows, all from one sample in a study of T cell changes during pregnancy in multiple sclerosis. Generated by immunoSEQ multiplex PCR, the TCRdb table keeps only in-frame clones and is missing some. The data contain about 80,000 clones, around 94% of them singletons. The sample here was peripheral blood, taken in the second trimester of pregnancy. These receptors were taken from a female donor in good health, enrolled as a control in a pregnancy study. Both conserved end residues are part of each CDR3. D genes are given only for firm matches. A clone size is listed for some rows: how often the clone was seen (once, few, many), or a class if it is expanded.

V	D	size	J	CDR3	DNA
TRBV5-1	.	.	TRBJ2-5	CASSQGQLKETQYF	TGCGCCAGCAGCCAGGGCCAACTTAAAGAGACCCAGTACTTC
TRBV6-1	TRBD1	.	TRBJ2-7	CASSPQGQGSYEQYF	TGTGCCAGCAGTCCTCAGGGACAGGGTAGCTACGAGCAGTACTTC
TRBV15	TRBD2	.	TRBJ2-1	CATSRLERENNEQFF	TGTGCCACCAGTCGTCTTGAGCGGGAGAACAATGAGCAGTTCTTC
TRBV2	TRBD1	few	TRBJ2-7	CASRVTGVSYEQYF	TGTGCCAGCAGGGTGACAGGGGTCTCCTACGAGCAGTACTTC
TRBV28	.	.	TRBJ2-7	CASSLLDSYEQYF	TGTGCCAGCAGTTTATTGGACAGCTACGAGCAGTACTTC
TRBV5-1	TRBD2	.	TRBJ2-3	CASSSARGTSASTDTQYF	TGCGCCAGCAGCTCCGCTCGCGGGACTAGCGCCAGCACAGATACGCAGTATTTT
TRBV4-1	.	.	TRBJ2-2	CASSQERGLTITGELFF	TGCGCCAGCAGCCAAGAAAGGGGACTGACAATAACCGGGGAGCTGTTTTTT
TRBV18	.	.	TRBJ1-5	CASSPKVGAGQPQHF	TGTGCCAGCTCGCCCAAGGTGGGGGCAGGGCAGCCCCAGCATTTT
TRBV27	TRBD1	.	TRBJ2-7	CASSSGQGSYEQYF	TGTGCCAGCAGTTCCGGACAGGGCTCCTACGAGCAGTACTTC
TRBV5-6	TRBD1	.	TRBJ2-7	CASSLSGADRAYF	TGTGCCAGCAGCTTGTCAGGCGCGGACAGGGCGTACTTC
TRBV28	.	.	TRBJ2-7	CASTTFSYEQYF	TGTGCCAGCACTACGTTCTCCTACGAGCAGTACTTC
TRBV2	.	.	TRBJ1-5	CASVGGGAQPQHF	TGTGCCAGCGTTGGCGGGGGCGCTCAGCCCCAGCATTTT
TRBV7-2	.	.	TRBJ2-1	CASSGRGNEQFF	TGTGCCAGCAGCGGTAGAGGCAATGAGCAGTTCTTC
TRBV28	.	.	TRBJ2-7	CASSARVVYEQYF	TGTGCCAGCAGTGCCCGGGTTGTCTACGAGCAGTACTTC
TRBV7-9	.	few	TRBJ1-1	CASTLLDAGGTEAFF	TGTGCCAGCACCCTTCTAGACGCCGGGGGCACTGAAGCTTTCTTT
TRBV5-1	TRBD2	.	TRBJ2-7	CASSTSTSRAYEQYF	TGCGCCAGCAGCACCTCGACTAGCCGGGCCTACGAGCAGTACTTC
TRBV6-5	.	once	TRBJ1-2	CASSFPGYYGYTF	TGTGCCAGCAGTTTTCCAGGGTACTATGGCTACACCTTC
TRBV28	.	.	TRBJ2-3	CAGNLPRDTQYF	TGTGCCGGCAATTTGCCGAGAGATACGCAGTATTTT
TRBV7-9	TRBD1	few	TRBJ1-1	CASSLGDSKAFF	TGTGCCAGCAGCTTAGGGGACAGTAAAGCTTTCTTT
TRBV7-8	.	.	TRBJ1-3	CASSLASEGSSGNTIYF	TGTGCCAGCAGCTTAGCGTCCGAGGGCAGCTCTGGAAACACCATATATTTT
TRBV10-3	.	.	TRBJ1-3	CAISGVNSGNTIYF	TGTGCCATATCGGGGGTAAACTCTGGAAACACCATATATTTT
TRBV6-5	.	once	TRBJ1-5	CASSYSRASPNQPQHF	TGTGCCAGCAGTTACTCGAGGGCGTCCCCCAATCAGCCCCAGCATTTT
TRBV4-1	TRBD1	.	TRBJ1-6	CASSQDMTGFPLHF	TGCGCCAGCAGCCAAGATATGACAGGGTTTCCCCTCCACTTT
TRBV30	.	.	TRBJ2-1	CAWNEIGGGVNEQFF	TGTGCCTGGAACGAAATAGGCGGAGGGGTCAATGAGCAGTTCTTC
TRBV5-1	.	.	TRBJ2-7	CASSLADNSYEQYF	TGCGCCAGCAGCTTGGCGGACAACTCCTACGAGCAGTACTTC
TRBV7-9	TRBD2	.	TRBJ2-5	CASSLASGAQETQYF	TGTGCCAGCAGCTTAGCTAGCGGGGCTCAAGAGACCCAGTACTTC
TRBV5-1	.	.	TRBJ2-2	CASSLDGARNTGELFF	TGCGCCAGCAGCTTGGATGGGGCTAGGAACACCGGGGAGCTGTTTTTT
TRBV5-1	.	.	TRBJ2-3	CASSPQSSTDTQYF	TGCGCCAGCAGCCCCCAGTCTAGCACAGATACGCAGTATTTT
TRBV6-1	TRBD1	.	TRBJ1-4	CASSATGQRGEKLFF	TGTGCCAGCAGCGCTACGGGACAGAGGGGAGAAAAACTGTTTTTT
TRBV19	.	few	TRBJ2-1	CASSIQGLPSEQFF	TGTGCCAGTAGTATACAGGGATTACCGAGTGAGCAGTTCTTC
TRBV19	TRBD2	.	TRBJ2-7	CASSTSGRYEQYF	TGTGCCAGTTCGACTAGCGGGAGATACGAGCAGTACTTC
TRBV28	TRBD1	once	TRBJ1-2	CASSLLAGGDGYTF	TGTGCCAGCAGTTTATTGGCAGGGGGCGATGGCTACACCTTC
TRBV28	.	.	TRBJ1-2	CASSFAEGKLYGYTF	TGTGCCAGCAGTTTCGCGGAGGGAAAGCTCTATGGCTACACCTTC
TRBV5-6	.	once	TRBJ2-7	CASSPGQGSYEQYF	TGTGCCAGCAGCCCTGGACAAGGCTCCTACGAGCAGTACTTC
TRBV5-6	TRBD2	.	TRBJ2-1	CASWGRTSGYNEQFF	TGTGCCAGCTGGGGGCGGACTAGCGGTTACAATGAGCAGTTCTTC
TRBV11-3	.	.	TRBJ2-5	CASSLSNERAQETQYF	TGTGCCAGCAGCTTAAGCAATGAGCGGGCACAAGAGACCCAGTACTTC
TRBV5-1	.	.	TRBJ2-7	CASSLAPDRPSYF	TGCGCCAGCAGCTTGGCCCCTGACAGACCCTCCTACTTC
TRBV19	.	.	TRBJ1-5	CASSWKGSQPQHF	TGTGCCAGTAGTTGGAAAGGGAGTCAGCCCCAGCATTTT
TRBV7-7	.	.	TRBJ2-5	CASSAGPETQYF	TGTGCTAGCAGCGCCGGTCCAGAGACCCAGTACTTC
TRBV15	TRBD1	.	TRBJ2-5	CATSRDRQGEETQYF	TGTGCCACCAGCAGAGACCGACAGGGGGAAGAGACCCAGTACTTC
TRBV6-4	TRBD1	.	TRBJ2-7	CARQGAKDEQYF	TGTGCCAGACAGGGGGCTAAAGACGAGCAGTACTTC
TRBV5-5	TRBD1	.	TRBJ2-7	CASRFRDRAYEQYF	TGTGCCAGCAGATTCCGGGACAGGGCTTACGAGCAGTACTTC
TRBV28	.	.	TRBJ2-1	CASSHPGAREQFF	TGTGCCAGCAGTCACCCAGGGGCTCGTGAGCAGTTCTTC
TRBV4-1	.	.	TRBJ2-5	CASSQGMGLQETQYF	TGCGCCAGCAGCCAAGGAATGGGGCTCCAAGAGACCCAGTACTTC
TRBV6-5	TRBD2	.	TRBJ2-5	CASTRRGGASETQYF	TGTGCCAGTACCCGCCGGGGAGGGGCTTCAGAGACCCAGTACTTC
TRBV7-9	.	.	TRBJ2-1	CASSSWGGRESKNEQFF	TGTGCCAGCAGCTCCTGGGGGGGGCGGGAGAGTAAAAATGAGCAGTTCTTC
TRBV10-3	TRBD1	.	TRBJ1-3	CAISESKDRGYDTIYF	TGTGCCATCAGTGAGTCCAAGGACAGGGGGTACGACACCATATATTTT
TRBV18	TRBD2	.	TRBJ2-1	CASSPPPGTSRLYNEQFF	TGTGCCAGCTCACCACCACCCGGGACTAGCAGACTATACAATGAGCAGTTCTTC
TRBV28	TRBD1	.	TRBJ1-5	CATRQGPMAQHF	TGTGCCACCAGACAGGGCCCCATGGCCCAGCATTTT
TRBV5-1	.	once	TRBJ2-1	CASQNRGSNEQFF	TGCGCCAGCCAAAATCGGGGTTCGAATGAGCAGTTCTTC
TRBV6-1	.	.	TRBJ2-2	CASSVQGSNTGELFF	TGTGCCAGCAGTGTACAGGGATCGAACACCGGGGAGCTGTTTTTT
TRBV28	.	.	TRBJ2-1	CASSLPPTTVALGNEQFF	TGTGCCAGCAGTTTACCCCCCACGACAGTGGCCCTCGGCAATGAGCAGTTCTTC
TRBV11-2	TRBD2	once	TRBJ2-3	CASSLVWLAGGGAQYF	TGTGCCAGCAGCTTAGTTTGGCTAGCGGGAGGTGGTGCGCAGTATTTT
TRBV5-4	.	once	TRBJ1-1	CASSVFGQTNTEAFF	TGTGCCAGCAGCGTATTTGGACAGACGAACACTGAAGCTTTCTTT
TRBV29-1	.	.	TRBJ2-5	CSVERGVRETQYF	TGCAGCGTTGAGCGGGGCGTGCGGGAGACCCAGTACTTC
TRBV7-8	.	.	TRBJ2-3	CASSLVPGGTDTQYF	TGTGCCAGCAGCTTAGTTCCCGGGGGCACAGATACGCAGTATTTT
TRBV5-6	.	.	TRBJ2-3	CASSGGLGVADTQYF	TGTGCCAGCAGCGGGGGCCTAGGGGTGGCAGATACGCAGTATTTT
TRBV19	.	.	TRBJ2-2	CASTPLTGELFF	TGTGCCAGTACCCCCCTCACCGGGGAGCTGTTTTTT